The 28 T cell receptor beta chains below all came from one sample that was sequenced in a study of blood T cells in healthy people across ages. A second PCR of roughly 6 to 12 cycles used a sample-barcoded 5' primer and a J-beta primer mix. Via MiXCR, TCRdb re-called the 5' RACE reads, giving one row per CDR3 protein. The sample holds approximately 780,000 distinct CDR3 sequences; around 24% are singletons and the top ten take around 3%. The data were also submitted as part of a second study, on T cells of mothers and their children.

The sequencing input was blood. The receptor set was obtained from a boy aged 10-17 years in good health.

The chain carries TRBV20-1 and TRBJ1-4; D ambiguous. Between the trimmed V and J ends, which lost 1 base and 4 bases, there was a span of 10 bases. The germline V gene encodes CDR1 DFQATT and CDR2 SNEGSKA (reference sequence). The CDR3 covers 14 residues. Here the CDR3 DNA reads TGCAGTGCTAGAGCCGCAGGACGTAATGAAAAACTGTTTTTT. Its translation is CSARAAGRNEKLFF.

The chain couples TRBV6-5 to TRBJ2-3, with D unclear. This CDR3 is 14 amino acids long. Germline-derived CDR1 and CDR2 are MNHEY and SVGAGI. Trimming stripped 4 bases from V and 0 bases from J, with 8 bases between. The CDR3 here is CASSWGISTDTQYF. The CDR3 DNA follows: TGTGCCAGCAGTTGGGGTATTAGCACAGATACGCAGTATTTT.

V is TRBV3-1 and J is TRBJ2-1; 8 bases line up with TRBD2. The CDR3 extends over 15 amino acids. Trimming cost V 4 bases and J 6 bases; bases outside gene matches: 8. The germline V gene encodes CDR1 LGHDT and CDR2 YNNKEL (reference sequence). The CDR3 protein is CASSRRPGLGNEQFF. In DNA, the CDR3 is TGTGCCAGCAGCCGGAGGCCGGGACTAGGCAATGAGCAGTTCTTC.

A remark on this clonotype: At one end, the junction sequence differs from germline, possibly due to a read error. The chain combines TRBV12-3 or TRBV12-4 with TRBJ1-2, with 7 positions matching TRBD1. The CDR3 sequence is 12 residues long. CDR3: CACSSDRVGYTF. For the CDR3, the DNA is TGTGCCTGCAGCTCAGACAGGGTTGGCTACACCTTC.

The rearrangement links TRBV20-1 to TRBJ2-5; D is possibly TRBD1 (5 bases). This CDR3 contains 12 residues. CDR1 DFQATT and CDR2 SNEGSKA come from the germline V gene (reference sequence). V lost 3 bases to trimming and J lost 5 bases, with 10 bases between them. CDR3 region: CSASLRGETQYF. The CDR3 DNA reads TGCAGTGCTAGTCTTAGGGGTGAGACCCAGTACTTC.

To note about this clonotype: Just one base apart from a much larger clone, this may be a read error. The chain is built from TRBV20-1 and TRBJ2-1; D gene unclear. Germline CDR1 reads DFQATT; CDR2 reads SNEGSKA (reference sequence). CDR3 length: 13 residues. CDR3 in amino acids: CSAMRSLGNEQSF. The CDR3 DNA reads as TGCAGTGCCATGCGGAGTTTGGGCAATGAGCAGTCCTTC.

CDR3 DNA sequence: TGTGCCAGCAGTGGGACTAGCGGGGGGGTGGAGCAGTTCTTC. Amino acid sequence: CASSGTSGGVEQFF. The chain uses TRBV2 and TRBJ2-1; the match to TRBD2 covers 15 bases. V dropped 4 bases and J dropped 10; count of bases not matched to a gene: 2. Germline V gene lookup returns CDR1 SNHLY and CDR2 FYNNEI. This CDR3 has 14 amino acids.

The chain recombines TRBV14 with TRBJ2-3; TRBD2 aligns across 8 bases. Germline values: CDR1 SGHDN, CDR2 FVKESK. The CDR3 runs 17 residues. V was pared by 7 bases and J by 1 base, with 13 bases of the junction left unmatched. The CDR3 is CASTSGSGTRGTDTQYF. As DNA, the CDR3 is TGTGCCAGCACCTCAGGCTCCGGGACTAGAGGCACAGATACGCAGTATTTT.

V and J are TRBV10-3 and TRBJ2-5; 12 bases agree with TRBD2. The closer fit of TRBJ2-7 to the DNA end suggests the J call may be wrong. The germline V gene encodes CDR1 ENHRY and CDR2 SYGVKD. This CDR3 has 15 amino acids. The CDR3: CAIRPRTSGDYEQYF. The CDR3 coding sequence is TGTGCCATCAGACCTCGGACTAGCGGGGACTACGAGCAGTACTTC.

This clonotype was recorded at least ten times. The chain carries TRBV29-1 and TRBJ2-7, with TRBD1 matching over 11 bases. CDR1 and CDR2 from the germline V gene are SQVTM and ANQGSEA. With 4 bases clipped from V and 7 bases from J, the junction kept 6 bases outside the gene matches. This CDR3 is built from 13 residues. CDR3 sequence: CSVGGQGAREQYF. The CDR3 DNA follows: TGCAGCGTTGGCGGACAGGGGGCGAGAGAGCAGTACTTC.

V usage is TRBV2 and J usage is TRBJ2-1, with 8 bases fitting TRBD1. Matching the DNA end better, TRBJ2-7 makes the J call doubtful. The germline gives CDR1 SNHLY, CDR2 FYNNEI. There are 14 residues in the CDR3. The CDR3 DNA sequence: TGTGCCAGCAACCTAATAGCAGGGGGCGTCGAGCAGTACTTC. Amino acid sequence: CASNLIAGGVEQYF.

Only a few counts were recorded for this clonotype. The rearrangement links TRBV3-1 to TRBJ2-7; 13 bases map to TRBD2. V lost 1 base to trimming and J lost 6 bases; unmatched junction nucleotides: 0. In germline, CDR1 is LGHDT, CDR2 YNNKEL (reference sequence). The CDR3 is made up of 14 amino acids. The CDR3 bases are TGTGCCAGCAGCCAAGGACTAGCGGGGGGCGAGCAGTACTTC. Protein: CASSQGLAGGEQYF.

This clonotype was seen a few times. The rearrangement joins TRBV4-1 to TRBJ2-7, with TRBD2 matching 12 bases. The CDR3 is 18 amino acids. Unmatched junction bases numbered 8, after V lost 0 bases and J lost 2 bases. From germline, CDR1 is MGHRA and CDR2 YSYEKL. CDR3 region: CASSQDQLAGGPTYEQYF. CDR3 sequence (DNA): TGCGCCAGCAGCCAAGATCAACTAGCGGGGGGTCCAACCTACGAGCAGTACTTC.

The V gene is TRBV12-3 or TRBV12-4, the J gene TRBJ2-6; 10 bases are shared with TRBD1. Trimming at V came to 3 bases and at J to 2 bases, leaving 10 bases not matched to a gene. This CDR3 comprises 19 residues. The DNA for the CDR3 is TGTGCCAGCAGTTTTATCTCCGGGACAGGGGTAACTGGGGCCAACGTCCTGACTTTC. Amino acid sequence: CASSFISGTGVTGANVLTF.

For the CDR3, the DNA is TGTGCCAGCAGCCAAGAGCGTGGGGGGTTCACAGATACGCAGTATTTT. It specifies CASSQERGGFTDTQYF. This chain links TRBV14 with TRBJ2-3; tentative D call: TRBD2 (6 bases). The V end was cut by 0 bases, the J end by 2 bases, with 12 bases between. CDR3 size: 16 residues. Germline lookup yields CDR1 SGHDN and CDR2 FVKESK.

The chain is built from TRBV7-9 and TRBJ1-1, with a possible D match to TRBD1 (6 bases). The germline V gene has CDR1 SEHNR and CDR2 FQNEAQ (reference sequence). The ends were cut back, 1 base at V and 2 bases at J, with 11 bases in the middle. The CDR3 loop spans 15 amino acids. The DNA of the CDR3 is TGTGCCAGCAGCTTAGGTAGGGGGGACAACACTGAAGCTTTCTTT. Its protein product is CASSLGRGDNTEAFF.

The chain has TRBV12-3 or TRBV12-4 and TRBJ2-5; 7 nucleotides align to TRBD1. The J call is uncertain, as TRBJ2-7 better fits the DNA end. There are 13 residues in the CDR3. CDR3 bases: TGTGCCAGTACCCGGGACAGCTACTACGAGCAGTACTTC. Protein: CASTRDSYYEQYF.

The gene calls are TRBV2 and TRBJ2-6, with D possibly being TRBD1 (5 bases). V lost 8 bases and J lost 0, with 14 bases in between. The CDR3 has 16 amino acids. Looked up from germline, CDR1 is SNHLY and CDR2 is FYNNEI. CDR3 DNA: TGTGCCAGCTCCCCGGACACCAGCTCTGGGGCCAACGTCCTGACTTTC. Its translation: CASSPDTSSGANVLTF.

Points on this clonotype: Compared with germline, one end of the junction differs, possibly owing to a read error. V usage is TRBV5-1 and J usage is TRBJ2-7; D is perhaps TRBD1 or TRBD2 (5 bases each). CDR3 length: 13 residues. Germline V CDR1 and CDR2: SGHRS, YFSETQ. CDR3 residues: CASGFGDLFEQYF. CDR3 nucleotides: TGCGCCAGCGGCTTCGGGGACCTTTTCGAGCAGTACTTC.

This clonotype was detected only a few times. The CDR3 bases are TGCGCCAGCAGCTCCGGGGCCCCCACAGATACGCAGTATTTT. Translated: CASSSGAPTDTQYF. The chain employs TRBV5-1 and TRBJ2-3, with D perhaps given as TRBD1 or TRBD2 (5 bases each). The CDR3 is made up of 14 amino acids. Germline V gene data show CDR1 as SGHRS and CDR2 as YFSETQ. V lost 3 bases to trimming and J lost 2 bases, with 10 bases between them.

The chain combines TRBV5-1 with TRBJ2-1; no clear D gene. The germline gives CDR1 SGHRS, CDR2 YFSETQ. This CDR3 spans 14 amino acids. With 6 bases removed from V and 4 bases from J, the gap between germline ends came to 14 bases. CDR3 amino acids: CASMSNAGYNEQFF. The CDR3 nucleotides read TGCGCCAGCATGTCGAACGCAGGATACAATGAGCAGTTCTTC.

This clonotype was counted a few times. V gene TRBV25-1 combines with J gene TRBJ2-5; D remains unclear. The germline V gene encodes CDR1 MGHDK and CDR2 SYGVNS. This CDR3 is 14 amino acids long. Between the trimmed V and J ends, which lost 1 base and 4 bases, there was a span of 10 bases. This CDR3 is CASSELGDRETQYF. CDR3 coding DNA: TGTGCCAGCAGTGAATTAGGTGACCGAGAGACCCAGTACTTC.

This clonotype was seen a handful of times. The chain recombines TRBV6-5 with TRBJ2-5; D is possibly TRBD1 or TRBD2 (5 bases each). The closer fit of TRBJ2-7 to the DNA end suggests the J call may be wrong. This CDR3 spans 15 amino acids. CDR1 and CDR2 from the germline V gene are MNHEY and SVGAGI. This CDR3 is CASSYSAGTVHEQYF. Here the CDR3 DNA reads TGTGCCAGCAGTTACTCGGCCGGGACGGTCCACGAGCAGTACTTC.

The sample holds a few counts of this clonotype. The genes are TRBV20-1 and TRBJ2-2; 11 bases match TRBD2. Germline lookup yields CDR1 DFQATT and CDR2 SNEGSKA (reference sequence). The CDR3 loop spans 17 amino acids. The J segment lost 6 bases and the V segment lost 0 bases, leaving 9 bases of the junction unmatched. CDR3 nucleotides: TGCAGTGCTAGAGAGGGTAGCGGGGGGGCAAGTTCCGGGGAGCTGTTTTTT. Translation: CSAREGSGGASSGELFF.

This clonotype came up once. The chain joins TRBV3-1 to TRBJ2-1, with 11 bases lining up with TRBD1. Trimming took 4 bases from V and 9 from J; bases not matched to a gene: 2. CDR3 length: 13 residues. Per the germline V gene, CDR1 is LGHDT and CDR2 is YNNKEL (reference sequence). CDR3 protein: CASSRTGGLEQFF. In DNA, the CDR3 is TGTGCCAGCAGCCGGACAGGGGGCCTTGAGCAGTTCTTC.

This clonotype was recorded a few times. One end of the junction varies from germline; a read error may be responsible. The chain employs TRBV18 and TRBJ2-5; TRBD1 is a possible D gene (5 bases). The CDR3 sequence is 14 residues long. Germline lookup yields CDR1 KGHSH and CDR2 LQKENI. The CDR3 DNA sequence: TGTGCCGGCTCACCGGCAAGCAGGGCGGAGACCCAGTACTTC. It translates to CAGSPASRAETQYF.

This chain joins TRBV7-9 and TRBJ2-2; 9 bases map to TRBD1. In germline, CDR1 is SEHNR, CDR2 FQNEAQ (reference sequence). V was pared by 5 bases and J by 3 bases, with 7 bases of the junction left unmatched. This CDR3 contains 16 residues. CDR3 region: CASSPGQGPDTGELFF. The CDR3 region has the DNA TGTGCCAGCAGCCCGGGACAGGGCCCCGACACCGGGGAGCTGTTTTTT.

There are a few counts of this clonotype. V is TRBV5-1 and J is TRBJ1-1; 8 bases agree with TRBD1. This CDR3 region has 14 residues. Germline V lookup: CDR1 SGHRS, CDR2 YFSETQ. Germline trimming cut 3 bases from V and 10 bases from J; bases unmatched to any gene: 11. For the CDR3, the DNA is TGCGCCAGCAGCTCGGGACAGGAAAGAGGGGGAGCTTTCTTT. Its translation: CASSSGQERGGAFF.